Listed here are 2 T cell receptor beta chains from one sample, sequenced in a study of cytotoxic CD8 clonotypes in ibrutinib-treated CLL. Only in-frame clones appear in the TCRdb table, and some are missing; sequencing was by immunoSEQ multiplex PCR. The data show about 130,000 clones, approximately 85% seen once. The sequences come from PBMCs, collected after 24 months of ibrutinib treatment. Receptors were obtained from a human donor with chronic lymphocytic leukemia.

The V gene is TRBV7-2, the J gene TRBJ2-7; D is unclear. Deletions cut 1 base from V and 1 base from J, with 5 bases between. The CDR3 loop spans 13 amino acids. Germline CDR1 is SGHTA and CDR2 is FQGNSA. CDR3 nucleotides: TGTGCCAGCAGCTTAGATCGATCCTACGAGCAGTACTTC. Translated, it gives CASSLDRSYEQYF.

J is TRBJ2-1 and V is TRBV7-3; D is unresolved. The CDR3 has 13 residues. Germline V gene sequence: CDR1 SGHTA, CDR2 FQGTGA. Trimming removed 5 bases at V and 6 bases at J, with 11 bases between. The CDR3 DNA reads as TGTGCCAGCAGCCCCTTGTGGGTCAATGAGCAGTTCTTC. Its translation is CASSPLWVNEQFF.